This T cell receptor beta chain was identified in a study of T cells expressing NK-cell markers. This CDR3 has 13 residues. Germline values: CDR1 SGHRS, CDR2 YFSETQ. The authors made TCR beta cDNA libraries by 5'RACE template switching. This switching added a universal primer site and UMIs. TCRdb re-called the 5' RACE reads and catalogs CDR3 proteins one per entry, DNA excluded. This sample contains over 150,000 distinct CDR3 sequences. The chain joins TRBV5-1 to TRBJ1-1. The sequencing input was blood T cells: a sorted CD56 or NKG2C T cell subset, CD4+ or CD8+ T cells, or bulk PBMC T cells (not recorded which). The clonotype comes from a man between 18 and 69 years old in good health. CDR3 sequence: CASSLEGGTEAFF.